This entry lists 29 T cell receptor beta chains sequenced from one sample in a study of chemoradiotherapy in HPV16-positive cancers. Produced via immunoSEQ multiplex PCR; TCRdb's table is partial and in-frame only. The table includes about 35,000 clones, about nine tenths detected once. The specimen was blood, collected from a patient who underwent chemoradiotherapy. These receptors were taken from a human donor with HPV-associated anogenital cancer.

The rearrangement joins TRBV30 to TRBJ2-5; TRBD1 matches 7 bases. Trimming at V came to 3 bases and at J to 0 bases, leaving 10 bases not matched to a gene. The germline CDR1 and CDR2 sequences are GTSNPN and SVGIG (reference sequence). The CDR3 has 16 residues. This CDR3 reads CAWRPGQAKYQETQYF. DNA for the CDR3: TGTGCCTGGAGACCCGGACAGGCCAAGTACCAAGAGACCCAGTACTTC.

The chain carries TRBV9 and TRBJ2-1; possible D gene TRBD1, 5 bases. Trimming took off 0 bases at V and 4 bases at J, with 8 bases between the two ends. CDR1 is SGDLS, CDR2 YYNGEE, per germline. CDR3 length equals 14 residues. For the CDR3, the DNA is TGTGCCAGCAGCGTAGGGGGCGGTTACAATGAGCAGTTCTTC. It yields the protein CASSVGGGYNEQFF.

The chain couples TRBV9 to TRBJ2-7; D gene ambiguous. The CDR3 is 14 residues long. Germline V gene data show CDR1 as SGDLS and CDR2 as YYNGEE. The germline V and J ends were trimmed by 4 bases and 3 bases, with 14 bases remaining between them. The CDR3 is CASSTNQRSYEQYF. CDR3 sequence (DNA): TGTGCCAGCAGCACAAACCAGAGAAGCTACGAGCAGTACTTC.

The rearrangement joins TRBV2 to TRBJ2-6, with 7 bases identical to TRBD2. With 0 bases clipped from V and 4 bases from J, the junction kept 3 bases outside the gene matches. The CDR3 has 16 residues. Germline V lookup: CDR1 SNHLY, CDR2 FYNNEI. The CDR3 here is CASSEAKGGGANVLTF. CDR3 bases: TGTGCCAGCAGTGAAGCGAAGGGAGGGGGGGCCAACGTCCTGACTTTC. Full variable domain (outside the CDR3, taken from reference TRBV2 and TRBJ2-6): EPEVTQTPSHQVTQMGQEVILRCVPISNHLYFYWYRQILGQKVEFLVSFYNNEISEKSEIFDDQFSVERPDGSNFTLKIRSTKLEDSAMYFCASSEAKGGGANVLTFGAGSRLTVL.

The rearrangement joins TRBV7-8 to TRBJ1-6, with TRBD1 identical over 12 bases. Germline lookup yields CDR1 SGHVS and CDR2 FQNEAQ. The CDR3 sequence is 17 residues long. V shed 1 base and J 9 bases; nucleotides not matched to a gene: 7. The CDR3 reads CASSLEGTGGSGSPLHF. CDR3 nucleotides: TGTGCCAGCAGCTTAGAAGGGACAGGGGGCTCGGGTTCACCCCTCCACTTT.

The chain uses TRBV29-1 and TRBJ1-1; 10 bases map to TRBD1. With 7 bases clipped from V and 8 bases from J, the junction kept 7 bases outside the gene matches. There are 12 residues in the CDR3. Germline V gives CDR1 SQVTM, CDR2 ANQGSEA. The CDR3 bases are TGCAGCGCTAGACAGGGGGCGAGGGAAGCTTTCTTT. It translates to CSARQGAREAFF.

The J gene is TRBJ2-2, the V gene TRBV19; 7 positions match TRBD1. This CDR3 has 19 amino acids. CDR1 is LNHDA, CDR2 SQIVND, per germline (reference sequence). Trimming removed 4 bases from V and 0 bases from J; junction bases left unmatched: 14. CDR3 amino acids: CASSTQGDRYTSNTGELFF. The CDR3 DNA reads as TGTGCCAGTAGTACCCAAGGGGACAGATATACGTCGAACACCGGGGAGCTGTTTTTT.

A note on this clone: Its ends do not fully match the called genes, so a read error is possible. The sample carries other DNA sequences with the same CDR3. This chain connects TRBV27 to TRBJ1-6, with 8 bases fitting TRBD1. The CDR3 extends over 16 amino acids. Germline V gene lookup returns CDR1 MNHEY and CDR2 SMNVEV (reference sequence). The CDR3 spells CASSPLTGQDNSPLHF. CDR3 sequence (DNA): TGTGCCAGCAGTCCCCTCACGGGACAGGATAATTCACCCCTCCACTTC.

The sample holds one count of this clone. The V call is TRBV5-5, the J call TRBJ1-1; D not certain. Trimming shortened V by 1 base and J by 0 bases, and 16 bases separated the two germline ends. Germline lookup yields CDR1 SGHKS and CDR2 YYEKEE (reference sequence). The CDR3 length is 17 residues. CDR3 region: CASSLLPANPMNTEAFF. Here the CDR3 DNA reads TGTGCCAGCAGCTTGTTGCCAGCAAATCCGATGAACACTGAAGCTTTCTTT. The whole variable domain, filled in from reference TRBV5-5 and TRBJ1-1, reads DAGVTQSPTHLIKTRGQQVTLRCSPISGHKSVSWYQQVLGQGPQFIFQYYEKEERGRGNFPDRFSARQFPNYSSELNVNALLLGDSALYLCASSLLPANPMNTEAFFGQGTRLTVV.

This chain links TRBV15 with TRBJ2-1; 10 positions match TRBD2. The germline gives CDR1 LNHNV, CDR2 YYDKDF (reference sequence). The CDR3 loop spans 18 amino acids. Trimming cost V 2 bases and J 4 bases; bases outside gene matches: 11. CDR3 amino acids: CATSRLAGAPLSYNEQFF. CDR3 nucleotides: TGTGCCACCAGCAGACTAGCGGGGGCTCCCCTCTCATACAATGAGCAGTTCTTC.

The V call is TRBV10-3, the J call TRBJ2-5, with D possibly TRBD2 on 6 matching bases. Germline V gene sequence: CDR1 ENHRY, CDR2 SYGVKD. The CDR3 has 14 residues. The V and J ends lost 10 bases and 3 bases respectively, with 18 bases between them. CDR3: CATSLGGIKETQYF. As DNA, the CDR3 is TGTGCCACCTCCTTGGGGGGAATAAAAGAGACCCAGTACTTC.

The V call is TRBV18, the J call TRBJ1-1; the D gene is possibly TRBD1 (5 bases). CDR1 and CDR2 (germline): KGHSH, LQKENI. The ends were cut back, 2 bases at V and 5 bases at J, with 9 bases in the middle. The CDR3 is 13 residues long. The CDR3 sequence: CASSPYGGTEAFF. The DNA of the CDR3 is TGTGCCAGCTCACCATATGGGGGGACTGAAGCTTTCTTT. Full variable domain (rest looked up from reference TRBV18 and TRBJ1-1): NAGVMQNPRHLVRRRGQEARLRCSPMKGHSHVYWYRQLPEEGLKFMVYLQKENIIDESGMPKERFSAEFPKEGPSILRIQQVVRGDSAAYFCASSPYGGTEAFFGQGTRLTVV.

The chain carries TRBV7-9 and TRBJ1-4, with D perhaps matching TRBD1 (5 bases). CDR1 and CDR2 (germline): SEHNR, FQNEAQ (reference sequence). This CDR3 is 15 amino acids long. The ends were cut back, 3 bases at V and 2 bases at J, with 10 bases in the middle. In DNA, the CDR3 is TGTGCCAGCAGCTTGGGGGAGGTGACTAATGAAAAACTGTTTTTT. Translation: CASSLGEVTNEKLFF.

The chain couples TRBV19 to TRBJ2-7; 9 nucleotides match TRBD2. The CDR3 has 16 amino acids. The J segment lost 6 bases and the V segment lost 4 bases, leaving 13 bases of the junction unmatched. Germline CDR1 LNHDA, CDR2 SQIVND (reference sequence). The CDR3 loop is CASSTAGGLVGLEQYF. CDR3 bases: TGTGCCAGTAGTACCGCGGGGGGGCTGGTCGGGCTCGAGCAGTACTTC.

The chain carries TRBV9 and TRBJ2-2; perhaps TRBD2 as D (6 bases). This CDR3 is 13 amino acids long. Germline CDR1 is SGDLS and CDR2 is YYNGEE. V shed 2 bases and J shed 5 bases, with 7 bases lying between them. CDR3 DNA sequence: TGTGCCAGCAGCGTCGGGGGAACCGGGGAGCTGTTTTTT. Protein product: CASSVGGTGELFF. Variable domain in full (rest from reference TRBV9 and TRBJ2-2): DSGVTQTPKHLITATGQRVTLRCSPRSGDLSVYWYQQSLDQGLQFLIQYYNGEERAKGNILERFSAQQFPDLHSELNLSSLELGDSALYFCASSVGGTGELFFGEGSRLTVL.

V and J are TRBV19 and TRBJ2-1; 11 nucleotides align to TRBD1. The germline gives CDR1 LNHDA, CDR2 SQIVND (reference sequence). V was pared by 2 bases and J by 8 bases, with 8 bases of the junction left unmatched. The CDR3 sequence is 16 residues long. The chain's CDR3 is CASSINPGQGVYEQFF. CDR3 nucleotide sequence: TGTGCCAGTAGTATAAACCCGGGACAGGGGGTCTATGAGCAGTTCTTC.

The chain has TRBV15 and TRBJ1-6; 7 positions match TRBD1. This CDR3 is 16 amino acids long. The junction had 5 bases not matched to a gene; V was cut back by 0 bases and J by 6 bases. Per the germline V gene, CDR1 is LNHNV and CDR2 is YYDKDF (reference sequence). The CDR3 coding sequence is TGTGCCACCAGCAGAGAGACAGGGTCGAGTAATTCACCCCTCCACTTT. Residues: CATSRETGSSNSPLHF. The whole variable domain, remainder taken from reference TRBV15 and TRBJ1-6, is DAMVIQNPRYQVTQFGKPVTLSCSQTLNHNVMYWYQQKSSQAPKLLFHYYDKDFNNEADTPDNFQSRRPNTSFCFLDIRSPGLGDTAMYLCATSRETGSSNSPLHFGNGTRLTVT.

The CDR3 spells CASSGRGNSGNTIYF. The CDR3 DNA reads as TGCGCCAGCAGTGGTCGGGGGAACTCTGGAAACACCATATATTTT. The V and J genes are TRBV10-2 and TRBJ1-3, with D tentatively TRBD1 (5 bases). CDR3 length: 15 amino acids. V gave up 4 bases and J gave up 0 bases, with 10 bases separating them. The germline V gene encodes CDR1 WSHSY and CDR2 SAAADI.

The gene calls are TRBV7-2 and TRBJ2-3, with 8 bases lining up with TRBD1. V was pared by 2 bases and J by 6 bases, with 4 bases of the junction left unmatched. From germline, CDR1 is SGHTA and CDR2 FQGNSA. This CDR3 spans 14 amino acids. The CDR3 loop reads CASSLNRGADTQYF. CDR3 nucleotide sequence: TGTGCCAGCAGCTTAAACAGGGGGGCGGATACGCAGTATTTT.

The CDR3 region has the DNA TGTGCCAGCAGCTTTAGGGGGTCTGGGGCCAACGTCCTGACTTTC. Its translation: CASSFRGSGANVLTF. The chain employs TRBV11-3 and TRBJ2-6; maybe TRBD1 (6 bases). V was cut by 3 bases and J by 1 base, with 7 bases left in between. This CDR3 region has 15 residues. Germline V gene lookup returns CDR1 SGHNT and CDR2 YENEEA.

The V gene is TRBV5-1, the J gene TRBJ2-5; possibly TRBD1 for D (6 bases). The CDR3 totals 13 residues. Trimming shortened V by 5 bases and J by 5 bases, and 13 bases separated the two germline ends. The germline CDR1 and CDR2 sequences are SGHRS and YFSETQ. CDR3 protein: CASSGGAQETQYF. In DNA, the CDR3 is TGCGCCAGCAGTGGGGGCGCCCAGGAGACCCAGTACTTC. Complete variable domain (other parts from reference TRBV5-1 and TRBJ2-5): KAGVTQTPRYLIKTRGQQVTLSCSPISGHRSVSWYQQTPGQGLQFLFEYFSETQRNKGNFPGRFSGRQFSNSRSEMNVSTLELGDSALYLCASSGGAQETQYFGPGTRLLVL.

This clone has more than one count but fewer than ten. The genes are TRBV2 and TRBJ1-6; D is unclear. The germline V gene encodes CDR1 SNHLY and CDR2 FYNNEI. This CDR3 has 14 residues. V was clipped by 4 bases and J by 6 bases, with 10 bases between them. CDR3: CASSATLGNSPLHF. The CDR3, as DNA: TGTGCCAGCAGTGCAACATTGGGTAATTCACCCCTCCACTTT.

This chain uses TRBV27 with TRBJ1-5; the D is unclear. CDR1 MNHEY and CDR2 SMNVEV come from the germline V gene (reference sequence). CDR3 length: 14 amino acids. Between the trimmed V and J ends, which lost 2 bases and 8 bases, there was a span of 13 bases. This CDR3 reads CASSLVGPGKPQHF. DNA for the CDR3: TGTGCCAGCAGTTTAGTAGGGCCGGGGAAGCCCCAGCATTTT.

The chain is built from TRBV2 and TRBJ1-5; D gene unclear. Germline V lookup: CDR1 SNHLY, CDR2 FYNNEI. V shed 7 bases and J shed 8 bases, with 15 bases lying between them. This CDR3 region has 13 residues. CDR3 bases: TGTGCCAGCACAGGTAATGATCCTGAGCCCCAGCATTTT. Its translation is CASTGNDPEPQHF.

CDR3 amino acids: CAIGISGNTIYF. The CDR3 DNA reads as TGTGCCATCGGTATCTCTGGAAACACCATATATTTT. The chain recombines TRBV10-3 with TRBJ1-3; D ambiguous. The V end lost 8 bases, the J end lost 0 bases, and 5 bases lay between the germline ends. The germline gives CDR1 ENHRY, CDR2 SYGVKD. The CDR3 is made up of 12 amino acids.

The rearrangement links TRBV9 to TRBJ1-2; 9 nucleotides agree with TRBD1. Germline V gene data show CDR1 as SGDLS and CDR2 as YYNGEE. The CDR3 is 16 amino acids. V lost 4 bases and J lost 3; bases outside the gene matches: 10. CDR3 coding DNA: TGTGCCAGCAGCTACATACGACAGGGGGATTACTATGGCTACACCTTC. Amino acid sequence: CASSYIRQGDYYGYTF.

This clone was seen only once. The gene calls are TRBV9 and TRBJ2-5, with D hard to call. CDR3 length equals 12 residues. Trimming stripped 2 bases from V and 4 bases from J, with 6 bases between. The germline CDR1 and CDR2 sequences are SGDLS and YYNGEE. CDR3 region: CASSVRGETQYF. CDR3 sequence (DNA): TGTGCCAGCAGCGTTCGCGGAGAGACCCAGTACTTC. The complete variable domain, with remaining parts taken from reference TRBV9 and TRBJ2-5, reads DSGVTQTPKHLITATGQRVTLRCSPRSGDLSVYWYQQSLDQGLQFLIQYYNGEERAKGNILERFSAQQFPDLHSELNLSSLELGDSALYFCASSVRGETQYFGPGTRLLVL.

This chain links TRBV11-2 with TRBJ1-6, with D perhaps TRBD1 (5 bases). The CDR3 runs to 14 residues. Germline V gene sequence: CDR1 SGHAT, CDR2 FQNNGV. V was trimmed by 1 base and J by 12 bases, leaving 13 bases between them. In DNA, the CDR3 is TGTGCCAGCAGCTTAGGTGCAGGGTCGCTACCCCTCCACTTT. Protein: CASSLGAGSLPLHF.

V is TRBV7-9 and J is TRBJ1-2; D is uncertain. The CDR3 length is 12 residues. V lost 5 bases to trimming and J lost 7 bases, with 11 bases between them. Germline values: CDR1 SEHNR, CDR2 FQNEAQ (reference sequence). The CDR3 coding sequence is TGTGCCAGCAGCACCAACTCAGGTGGCTACACCTTC. This gives the protein CASSTNSGGYTF.